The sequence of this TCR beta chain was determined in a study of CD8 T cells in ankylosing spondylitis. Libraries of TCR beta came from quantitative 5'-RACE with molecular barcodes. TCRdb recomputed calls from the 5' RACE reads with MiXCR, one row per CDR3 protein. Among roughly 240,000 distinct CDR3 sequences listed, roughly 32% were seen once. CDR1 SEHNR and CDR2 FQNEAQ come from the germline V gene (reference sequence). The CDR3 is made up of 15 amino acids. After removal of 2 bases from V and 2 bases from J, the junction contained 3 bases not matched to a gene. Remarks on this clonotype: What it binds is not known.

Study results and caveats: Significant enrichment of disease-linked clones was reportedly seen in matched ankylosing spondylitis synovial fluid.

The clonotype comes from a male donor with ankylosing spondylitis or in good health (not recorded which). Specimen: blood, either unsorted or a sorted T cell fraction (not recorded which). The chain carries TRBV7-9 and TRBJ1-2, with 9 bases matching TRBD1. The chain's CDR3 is CASSLLQGANYGYTF. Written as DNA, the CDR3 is TGTGCCAGCAGCTTATTACAGGGGGCGAACTATGGCTACACCTTC.